The source of this TCR beta chain is a study of blood T cells in healthy people across ages. With regard to this clonotype: What it binds is not known.

A second about 7 to 11 cycle PCR used barcoded and J-beta primers. TCRdb called the 5' RACE reads again in MiXCR, with one record for every CDR3 protein. The sample records over 1,200,000 distinct CDR3 sequences, approximately 59% being singletons. In terms of origin and age, donors were healthy Caucasian individuals from Russia aged about 6 to 90. Findings and caveats of the study: Age showed a roughly linear inverse relationship with TCR beta diversity per million T cells. There was no known CMV status for donors, so expanded clonotype changes were possibly confounded. It was the long-lived donors that had more naive CD4+ cells and higher diversity than aged donors.

This TCR was sampled from a man in his late teens or twenties in good health. The sequencing sample was made of blood.

The DNA for the CDR3 is TGCGCCAGCAGCTTGATACGGACGACAATTGGGGAGCAGTACTTC. Translating gives CASSLIRTTIGEQYF. The chain couples TRBV5-1 to TRBJ2-1; no clear D gene. The J call is uncertain, as TRBJ2-7 better fits the DNA end. The CDR3 extends over 15 amino acids. Germline V gene sequence: CDR1 SGHRS, CDR2 YFSETQ.